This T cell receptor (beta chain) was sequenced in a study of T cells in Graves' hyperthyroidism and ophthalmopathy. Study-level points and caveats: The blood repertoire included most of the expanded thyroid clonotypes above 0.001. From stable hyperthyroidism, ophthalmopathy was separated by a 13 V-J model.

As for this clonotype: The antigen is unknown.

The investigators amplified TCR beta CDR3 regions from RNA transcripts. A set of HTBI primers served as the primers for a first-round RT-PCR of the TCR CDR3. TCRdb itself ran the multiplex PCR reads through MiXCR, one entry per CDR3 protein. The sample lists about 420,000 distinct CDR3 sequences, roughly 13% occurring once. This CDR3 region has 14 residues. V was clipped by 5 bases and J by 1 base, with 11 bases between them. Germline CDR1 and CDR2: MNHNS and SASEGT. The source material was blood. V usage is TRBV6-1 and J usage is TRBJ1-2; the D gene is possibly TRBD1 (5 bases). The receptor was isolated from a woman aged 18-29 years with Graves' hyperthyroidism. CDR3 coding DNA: TGTGCCAGCAGTATACGACAGATTAACTATGGCTACACCTTC. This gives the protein CASSIRQINYGYTF.